One and the same sample provided the 17 T cell receptor beta chains below, sequenced in a study of blood T cells in healthy people across ages. A sample-barcoded 5' primer and a J-beta primer mix were used in a second PCR of about 7 to 12 cycles. A single record per CDR3 protein comes from TCRdb applying MiXCR to the 5' RACE reads. The sample has about 1.4 million distinct CDR3 sequences, approximately 59% seen once; the top ten hold under 8.5%. The sample taken for sequencing was blood. The source of these receptors is a man aged 18 to 35 in good health.

The chain combines TRBV12-3 or TRBV12-4 with TRBJ2-1; the D gene is possibly TRBD2 (6 bases). Trimming cost V 1 base and J 5 bases, with 15 bases left between them. The CDR3 runs to 16 residues. DNA of the CDR3: TGTGCCAGCAGTTTAGAGTTCGGGGGACCCAACAATGAGCAGTTCTTC. Translation gives CASSLEFGGPNNEQFF.

The chain is built from TRBV20-1 and TRBJ2-1, with 14 bases that match TRBD2. With 4 bases clipped from V and 8 bases from J, the junction kept 4 bases outside the gene matches. CDR3 length: 14 amino acids. From germline, CDR1 is DFQATT and CDR2 SNEGSKA (reference sequence). The DNA for the CDR3 is TGCAGTGCTAAGACTAGCGGGAGGGGGGATGAGCAGTTCTTC. Its protein is CSAKTSGRGDEQFF.

The chain recombines TRBV4-1 with TRBJ1-2; 7 nucleotides line up with TRBD1. J lost 6 bases, V lost 4 bases, and 11 bases had no gene match. The length of the CDR3 is 15 residues. The germline V gene has CDR1 MGHRA and CDR2 YSYEKL. Here the CDR3 DNA reads TGCGCCAGCAGCCCTGAACCGGGACAGAGGGATGGCTACACCTTC. As protein: CASSPEPGQRDGYTF.

A few counts support this clonotype. The chain combines TRBV6-5 with TRBJ2-5, with 7 bases fitting TRBD1. V shed 6 bases and J 5 bases; nucleotides not matched to a gene: 6. Germline assignment: CDR1 MNHEY and CDR2 SVGAGI. The CDR3 consists of 13 residues. CDR3 DNA: TGTGCCAGCAGCCCTGACAGGGTGGAGACCCAGTACTTC. This gives the protein CASSPDRVETQYF.

This clonotype was seen only a few times. The J gene is TRBJ2-1, the V gene TRBV20-1; no firm D call. Germline V gene sequence: CDR1 DFQATT, CDR2 SNEGSKA (reference sequence). CDR3 size: 14 residues. V lost 3 bases to trimming and J lost 4 bases, with 13 bases between them. CDR3 in DNA: TGCAGTGCTAGTCTCCCAATGGGTTACAATGAGCAGTTCTTC. Its protein is CSASLPMGYNEQFF.

This clonotype was counted between two and nine times. The rearrangement links TRBV28 to TRBJ2-7; TRBD1 might be the D (7 bases). This CDR3 region has 14 residues. Looked up from germline, CDR1 is MDHEN and CDR2 is SYDVKM. The V end was cut by 3 bases, the J end by 4 bases, with 13 bases between. The CDR3 loop is CASSLEGALYEQYF. In DNA, the CDR3 is TGTGCCAGCAGTTTGGAGGGGGCTTTGTACGAGCAGTACTTC.

This chain joins TRBV3-1 and TRBJ2-6; tentatively, D is TRBD2 (6 bases). The germline V gene encodes CDR1 LGHDT and CDR2 YNNKEL (reference sequence). CDR3 length: 16 amino acids. The germline V and J ends were trimmed by 0 bases and 2 bases, with 8 bases remaining between them. The CDR3 protein is CASSQDGSPGANVLTF. The CDR3 DNA reads as TGTGCCAGCAGCCAAGACGGGAGTCCTGGGGCCAACGTCCTGACTTTC. The full variable domain, its missing parts supplied by reference TRBV3-1 and TRBJ2-6, is DTAVSQTPKYLVTQMGNDKSIKCEQNLGHDTMYWYKQDSKKFLKIMFSYNNKELIINETVPNRFSPKSPDKAHLNLHINSLELGDSAVYFCASSQDGSPGANVLTFGAGSRLTVL.

The gene calls are TRBV20-1 and TRBJ2-3; 7 bases line up with TRBD2. V lost 8 bases, J lost 5 bases, and 16 bases stayed unmatched. Per the germline V gene, CDR1 is DFQATT and CDR2 is SNEGSKA (reference sequence). The CDR3 is 15 residues long. The CDR3 DNA reads TGCAGTCCCTCTGGTGGCGGGAGTCTTGGAGATACGCAGTATTTT. Translating it yields CSPSGGGSLGDTQYF.

The chain uses TRBV7-2 and TRBJ2-7, with TRBD1 matching over 8 bases. Germline CDR1 SGHTA, CDR2 FQGNSA. CDR3 size: 14 residues. J lost 2 bases, V lost 5 bases, and 5 bases had no gene match. CDR3 sequence reads: CASSIGQGPYEQYF. CDR3 sequence (DNA): TGTGCCAGCAGCATCGGACAGGGACCCTACGAGCAGTACTTC.

This clonotype was counted a few times. This rearrangement joins TRBV10-3 to TRBJ2-4; TRBD1 matches 7 bases. Germline loops: CDR1 ENHRY, CDR2 SYGVKD. The CDR3 has 17 residues. V was pared by 3 bases and J by 7 bases, with 15 bases of the junction left unmatched. The CDR3 region is CAISDPGQPTKINIQYF. DNA of the CDR3: TGTGCCATCAGTGACCCGGGACAGCCAACGAAGATCAACATTCAGTACTTC.

V is TRBV6-6 and J is TRBJ1-1, with a tentative D call TRBD1 (5 bases). Trimming stripped 6 bases from V and 8 bases from J, with 13 bases between. This CDR3 has 12 residues. Germline values: CDR1 MNHNY, CDR2 SVGAGI (reference sequence). CDR3 nucleotide sequence: TGTGCCAGCAGCCGAGGGGACCCGGAAGCTTTCTTT. Translation: CASSRGDPEAFF.

This clonotype was observed a handful of times. The gene calls are TRBV12-3 or TRBV12-4 and TRBJ2-5; 13 positions agree with TRBD2. TRBJ2-7 explains the end of the DNA better; the J call may be wrong. The CDR3 sequence is 15 residues long. The CDR3 reads CASSLGLAGVHEQYF. In DNA, the CDR3 is TGTGCCAGCAGTCTCGGACTAGCGGGAGTCCACGAGCAGTACTTC.

The chain couples TRBV7-6 to TRBJ2-5; no reliable D call. CDR1 and CDR2 from the germline V gene are SGHVS and FNYEAQ. V was shortened by 3 bases and J by 5 bases, with 10 bases between the two germline ends. The CDR3 has 13 amino acids. DNA of the CDR3: TGTGCCAGCAGCTTTTCGAGGCTCGAGACCCAGTACTTC. It specifies CASSFSRLETQYF.

V is TRBV6-6 and J is TRBJ1-4; D is possibly TRBD1 (5 bases). The germline V gene has CDR1 MNHNY and CDR2 SVGAGI (reference sequence). The length of the CDR3 is 15 residues. V lost 4 bases and J 7 bases, leaving 16 bases between the germline ends. CDR3 loop: CASSWVRGSGEKLFF. The DNA of the CDR3 is TGTGCCAGCAGTTGGGTGAGGGGCAGTGGTGAAAAACTGTTTTTT.

The chain joins TRBV27 to TRBJ2-1; 11 bases align to TRBD2. The CDR3 is 15 amino acids. V was clipped by 2 bases and J by 8 bases; unmatched bases: 5. Germline V CDR1 and CDR2: MNHEY, SMNVEV (reference sequence). As DNA, the CDR3 is TGTGCCAGCAGTTTACTAGCGGGGGGTCGTCATGAGCAGTTCTTC. Its protein product is CASSLLAGGRHEQFF.

In its sample, this clonotype was seen a few times. This chain uses TRBV4-2 with TRBJ1-4; TRBD1 agrees at 7 bases. The CDR3 consists of 15 residues. Per germline, CDR1 LGHNA and CDR2 YNFKEQ. V shed 3 bases and J 7 bases; nucleotides not matched to a gene: 8. CDR3 region: CASSQRQGGSEKLFF. CDR3 coding DNA: TGTGCCAGCAGCCAGAGACAGGGTGGAAGTGAAAAACTGTTTTTT.

This clonotype was counted a few times. V gene TRBV20-1 combines with J gene TRBJ2-7, with D perhaps matching TRBD1 (5 bases). Germline lookup yields CDR1 DFQATT and CDR2 SNEGSKA (reference sequence). The CDR3 has 15 residues. V lost 1 base and J lost 0, with 13 bases in between. CDR3 in amino acids: CSARGVSDSSYEQYF. DNA of the CDR3: TGCAGTGCTAGAGGAGTGTCAGACAGCTCCTACGAGCAGTACTTC.